What follows are 20 T cell receptor beta chains derived from one specimen sequenced in a study of CD8+ T cells in alopecia areata. CD25+CD127- cells were obtained by sorting CD4+ cells, for a handful of patients. Extracted RNA was reverse transcribed, and the resulting cDNA served as sequencing template. Generated by immunoSEQ multiplex PCR, the TCRdb table keeps only in-frame clones and is missing some. Of around 35,000 clones listed, nearly 55% are singletons. The sequenced sample consisted of CD4+ Tregs sorted from blood. The receptors shown here come from a human donor with alopecia areata.

V usage is TRBV7-2 and J usage is TRBJ2-5; a weak D match, TRBD2 (6 bases). The CDR3 runs to 13 residues. The V gene's germline CDR1 is SGHTA and CDR2 FQGNSA. Trimming removed 7 bases at V and 4 bases at J, with 13 bases between. The CDR3 sequence: CASTPGVRETQYF. CDR3 sequence (DNA): TGTGCCAGCACGCCGGGGGTGAGAGAGACCCAGTACTTC.

The chain has TRBV20-1 and TRBJ1-1; TRBD1 is a possible D gene (5 bases). In germline, CDR1 is DFQATT, CDR2 SNEGSKA (reference sequence). V was cut by 2 bases and J by 4 bases, with 5 bases left in between. The CDR3 covers 11 residues. CDR3 DNA sequence: TGCAGTGCTAGACAGGGCACTGAAGCTTTCTTT. This gives the protein CSARQGTEAFF.

This clone was found a few times. The J gene is TRBJ2-5, the V gene TRBV5-1, with TRBD2 matching over 7 bases. Trimming cost V 4 bases and J 1 base; bases outside gene matches: 10. The CDR3 consists of 16 residues. The germline gives CDR1 SGHRS, CDR2 YFSETQ. CDR3 amino acids: CASSGTTGTFQETQYF. The CDR3 DNA sequence: TGCGCCAGCAGCGGGACTACTGGGACTTTCCAAGAGACCCAGTACTTC.

The V gene is TRBV5-1, the J gene TRBJ2-1; D is possibly TRBD1 (6 bases). V lost 4 bases, J lost 13 bases, and 12 bases lay in between. From germline, CDR1 is SGHRS and CDR2 YFSETQ. This CDR3 spans 11 amino acids. CDR3 DNA sequence: TGCGCCAGCAGCCTCACAGGGATCCAGTTCTTC. It translates to CASSLTGIQFF.

There are a few counts of this clone. The chain combines TRBV7-2 with TRBJ2-1, with D possibly being TRBD1 or TRBD2 (7 bases each). The germline V and J ends were trimmed by 2 bases and 6 bases, with 17 bases remaining between them. CDR1 is SGHTA and CDR2 is FQGNSA in the germline V gene. CDR3 length: 16 residues. CDR3 sequence: CASSLMAGAGGNEQFF. The CDR3 region has the DNA TGTGCCAGCAGCTTAATGGCGGGGGCAGGGGGCAATGAGCAGTTCTTC.

This chain uses TRBV2 with TRBJ2-7; D possibly corresponds to TRBD1 (5 bases). The length of the CDR3 is 14 residues. The germline V and J ends were trimmed by 6 bases and 5 bases, with 17 bases remaining between them. Looked up from germline, CDR1 is SNHLY and CDR2 is FYNNEI. The CDR3 DNA reads TGTGCCAGCAGAGCAGGGTCGTGGGTCGACGAGCAGTACTTC. Protein sequence: CASRAGSWVDEQYF.

The J gene is TRBJ2-2, the V gene TRBV18; perhaps TRBD1 as D (5 bases). CDR1 and CDR2 from the germline V gene are KGHSH and LQKENI. CDR3 size: 15 residues. Trimming removed 0 bases from V and 6 bases from J, with 11 bases in between. This CDR3 reads CASSPPARVAGELFF. As DNA, the CDR3 is TGTGCCAGCTCACCACCGGCCAGGGTCGCCGGGGAGCTGTTTTTT.

This clone showed up just a few times. The rearrangement uses TRBV2 and TRBJ2-7; possibly TRBD1 or TRBD2 for D (5 bases each). Trimming removed 3 bases from V and 0 bases from J, with 15 bases in between. The germline gives CDR1 SNHLY, CDR2 FYNNEI. CDR3 length: 16 amino acids. The CDR3 DNA follows: TGTGCCAGCAGTGACTCCGGGACCATGAGCTCCTACGAGCAGTACTTC. Translation gives CASSDSGTMSSYEQYF.

The chain uses TRBV5-4 and TRBJ2-5; the D is unclear. The germline gives CDR1 SGHNT, CDR2 YYREEE (reference sequence). The V gene lost 2 bases and the J gene lost 4 bases, with 12 bases spanning the gap. This CDR3 is built from 14 residues. CDR3 protein: CASSLGIAPETQYF. As DNA, the CDR3 is TGTGCCAGCAGCTTAGGAATAGCCCCAGAGACCCAGTACTTC.

This chain connects TRBV7-2 to TRBJ1-1, with D unresolved. V gave up 5 bases and J gave up 0 bases, with 19 bases separating them. Germline CDR1 is SGHTA and CDR2 is FQGNSA. CDR3 length: 17 residues. Written as DNA, the CDR3 is TGTGCCAGCAGCCCCGATGATAGGTTGGGCATGAACACTGAAGCTTTCTTT. Its translation is CASSPDDRLGMNTEAFF.

The chain has TRBV2 and TRBJ1-1; 11 nucleotides line up with TRBD1. The J segment lost 5 bases and the V segment lost 7 bases, leaving 6 bases of the junction unmatched. CDR3 length: 14 amino acids. Per the germline V gene, CDR1 is SNHLY and CDR2 is FYNNEI. This CDR3 reads CASTKDRGLTEAFF. CDR3 nucleotides: TGTGCCAGCACTAAGGACAGGGGGCTGACTGAAGCTTTCTTT.

This clone was seen once. The rearrangement uses TRBV19 and TRBJ1-5; no definite D call. Looked up from germline, CDR1 is LNHDA and CDR2 is SQIVND (reference sequence). V lost 1 base and J 6 bases, leaving 13 bases between the germline ends. This CDR3 contains 15 residues. The chain's CDR3 is CASSIGNPLGQPQHF. The CDR3 bases are TGTGCCAGTAGTATAGGGAACCCCTTGGGTCAGCCCCAGCATTTT.

This clone rates as medium-sized. The CDR3 loop reads CASSRPRTDPNDQIQYF. The CDR3, as DNA: TGTGCCAGCAGCCGACCAAGGACCGACCCGAACGATCAAATTCAGTACTTC. The chain uses TRBV7-2 and TRBJ2-4; D unresolved. Germline V gene lookup returns CDR1 SGHTA and CDR2 FQGNSA. The germline V and J ends were trimmed by 5 bases and 10 bases, with 27 bases remaining between them. This CDR3 is 17 amino acids long.

This clone is a singleton in its sample. This chain uses TRBV15 with TRBJ2-1, with D uncertain. The V and J ends lost 1 base and 0 bases respectively, with 7 bases between them. Germline lookup yields CDR1 LNHNV and CDR2 YYDKDF (reference sequence). The CDR3 extends over 15 amino acids. The CDR3 here is CATSRGPSSYNEQFF. Written as DNA, the CDR3 is TGTGCCACCAGCAGAGGCCCTAGCTCCTACAATGAGCAGTTCTTC.

The CDR3 DNA reads TGCAGCGTTGGGGATTGGGGCTATGGCTACACCTTC. It codes for CSVGDWGYGYTF. The gene calls are TRBV29-1 and TRBJ1-2; D is ambiguous. Trimming pared 4 bases from V and 4 bases from J, leaving 10 bases between. The CDR3 has 12 amino acids. Germline CDR1 SQVTM, CDR2 ANQGSEA. The variable domain in full, with the rest retrieved from reference TRBV29-1 and TRBJ1-2, is SAVISQKPSRDICQRGTSLTIQCQVDSQVTMMFWYRQQPGQSLTLIATANQGSEATYESGFVIDKFPISRPNLTFSTLTVSNMSPEDSSIYLCSVGDWGYGYTFGSGTRLTVV.

This clone was detected once. The V gene is TRBV19, the J gene TRBJ2-1; D gene uncertain. This CDR3 is built from 15 residues. V was trimmed by 4 bases and J by 0 bases, leaving 10 bases between them. CDR1 is LNHDA and CDR2 is SQIVND in the germline V gene (reference sequence). The CDR3, as DNA: TGTGCCAGTAGTACCTACTACGGCTCCTACAATGAGCAGTTCTTC. It yields the protein CASSTYYGSYNEQFF.

This chain uses TRBV5-1 with TRBJ2-5, with D maybe TRBD1 (5 bases). Between the trimmed V and J ends, which lost 0 bases and 0 bases, there was a span of 6 bases. The CDR3 sequence is 14 residues long. Germline V gene sequence: CDR1 SGHRS, CDR2 YFSETQ. The CDR3 spells CASSLGGHQETQYF. As DNA, the CDR3 is TGCGCCAGCAGCTTGGGGGGCCACCAAGAGACCCAGTACTTC.

V usage is TRBV5-1 and J usage is TRBJ2-3, with D unresolved. Trimming left V 3 bases short and J 2 bases short, with 4 bases between. The CDR3 runs to 12 residues. Germline CDR1 and CDR2: SGHRS and YFSETQ. CDR3 DNA: TGCGCCAGCAGCTCACTCACAGATACGCAGTATTTT. Its translation is CASSSLTDTQYF.

The chain couples TRBV7-2 to TRBJ2-7, with 7 bases identical to TRBD1. Germline V gives CDR1 SGHTA, CDR2 FQGNSA. The V and J ends lost 0 bases and 3 bases, in that order; junction bases with no gene match: 5. CDR3 length: 15 amino acids. CDR3 bases: TGTGCCAGCAGCTTAGCGATTGACAGGGACTACGAGCAGTACTTC. Translated, it gives CASSLAIDRDYEQYF. The full variable domain, rest sourced from reference TRBV7-2 and TRBJ2-7, is GAGVSQSPSNKVTEKGKDVELRCDPISGHTALYWYRQSLGQGLEFLIYFQGNSAPDKSGLPSDRFSAERTGGSVSTLTIQRTQQEDSAVYLCASSLAIDRDYEQYFGPGTRLTVT.

The chain recombines TRBV5-4 with TRBJ2-2, with D possibly called TRBD1 or TRBD2 (5 bases each). Germline V lookup: CDR1 SGHNT, CDR2 YYREEE (reference sequence). Between the trimmed V and J ends, which lost 4 bases and 5 bases, there was a span of 24 bases. The CDR3 consists of 18 residues. The CDR3: CASSQDLGGSTRTGELFF. CDR3 bases: TGTGCCAGCAGCCAAGATCTTGGGGGATCAACTAGGACCGGGGAGCTGTTTTTT.